The present TCR beta chain was sequenced within a study of response to subunit inactivated influenza vaccine. Study-wide results and limits: The authors suggested that every seasonal influenza vaccination recruits few new T cells.

There are 14 residues in the CDR3. Germline values: CDR1 DFQATT, CDR2 SNEGSKA (reference sequence). The V and J ends lost 0 bases and 6 bases respectively, with 12 bases between them. This clonotype was recorded many times. What it binds is unknown. TCRdb reprocessed the RT-PCR reads with MiXCR, giving one entry per CDR3 protein. The sample lists over 400,000 distinct CDR3 sequences, over 10% occurring once. Sequencing used PBMCs from blood, obtained roughly 45 days after vaccination. The receptor was isolated from a man aged 50 or older who received an inactivated influenza vaccine. The rearrangement links TRBV20-1 to TRBJ1-5; tentatively, D is TRBD1 (6 bases). In DNA, the CDR3 is TGCAGTGCTAGAGATGCAGGGGCGACTCAGCCCCAGCATTTT. It encodes CSARDAGATQPQHF.